This section outlines one T cell receptor beta chain sequence together with its context. This CDR3 has 15 amino acids. Per germline, CDR1 SGHRS and CDR2 YFSETQ. The V segment lost 3 bases and the J segment 4 bases; nucleotides outside the gene matches: 4. This table comes from immunoSEQ multiplex PCR, and its TCRdb copy is limited to in-frame clones, with some not included. Of just under 95,000 clones in the sample, over 75% were seen once. This sample was included in a study of T cell responses to AZD1222 COVID-19 vaccine. This receptor was taken from an adult in good health. The starting material was peripheral blood, obtained on day 0 of AZD1222 vaccination. The chain links TRBV5-1 to TRBJ2-3; 11 nucleotides agree with TRBD2. The DNA of the CDR3 is TGCGCCAGCAGCTATGCTAGCGGGGGGTCAGATACGCAGTATTTT. It translates to CASSYASGGSDTQYF.